Listed below are T cell receptor beta chains from one sample, sequenced in a study of T cell responses to AZD1222 COVID-19 vaccine. The repertoire was sequenced with immunoSEQ multiplex PCR; TCRdb's copy has only in-frame clones and lacks some. The sample has roughly 100,000 clones, approximately 90% seen once. Source: peripheral blood, taken on day 0 of AZD1222 vaccination. These TCRs come from an adult in good health. CDR3s leave out the opening cysteine and the closing phenylalanine or tryptophan. Size is omitted from some rows. Given values are once, few, many or a class for expanded clones.

clone size	J gene	V gene	CDR3 protein
.	TRBJ1-5	TRBV2	ASSEALMVRNQPQH
.	TRBJ2-3	TRBV19	ASSFRQDPSTDTQY
.	TRBJ2-5	TRBV6-5	ASSYYRRAGQTQY
once	TRBJ2-1	TRBV15	ATSRAGGGSSYNEQF
.	TRBJ1-1	TRBV5-1	ASSLPDPNTEAF
.	TRBJ1-4	TRBV7-8	ASSLAGGTNEKLF
.	TRBJ1-5	TRBV18	ASSTGQNQPQH
.	TRBJ1-1	TRBV20-1	SAKENTEAF
.	TRBJ2-7	TRBV4-1	ASSQVSRTLWSSYEQY
.	TRBJ1-5	TRBV6-5	ASSSGQGSQPQH
few	TRBJ1-5	TRBV30	AWRGGQGKAHQPQH
.	TRBJ1-6	TRBV11-3	ASSLFGDSNSPLH
.	TRBJ2-5	TRBV3-1/TRBV3-2	ASSQELAGSHLTQY
.	TRBJ1-1	TRBV28	ASTLNREWTEAF
few	TRBJ1-4	TRBV2	ASSPKRGGEKLF
.	TRBJ1-1	TRBV3-1/TRBV3-2	ASRRDSGVNTEAF
.	TRBJ2-2	TRBV24-1	ATSGEGTANTGELF
.	TRBJ2-1	TRBV5-1	ASSLEGSRGF
once	TRBJ2-3	TRBV9	ASSVDSGGAGDTQY
.	TRBJ1-2	TRBV5-1	ASSYIDRGGYT
.	TRBJ1-2	TRBV4-2	ASSQDLGGRYGYT
.	TRBJ2-3	TRBV28	ASSFALPSGGVWTDTQY
.	TRBJ1-5	TRBV7-9	ASNSNRDQPQH
.	TRBJ2-5	TRBV28	ASSLGGPQETQY
.	TRBJ1-1	TRBV18	ASSPGQNTEAF
.	TRBJ2-5	TRBV4-2	ASSSQTSGGAHETQY
.	TRBJ1-6	TRBV5-1	ASSLEGQSPLH
.	TRBJ2-1	TRBV7-2	ASSLEGDSGNEQF
.	TRBJ1-5	TRBV6-5	ATRREGYSNQPQH
once	TRBJ2-2	TRBV3-1/TRBV3-2	ASNHRFRDGFTGELF
.	TRBJ2-3	TRBV11-2	ASSPGQGAWADTQY
.	TRBJ2-7	TRBV6-5	ASSRAGGRDEQY
.	TRBJ1-1	TRBV18	ASSPLFGMNTEAF
.	TRBJ2-5	TRBV13	ASSLRGAETQY
.	TRBJ1-1	TRBV28	ASKGGSTEAF
.	TRBJ1-5	TRBV5-1	ASSLDGQPNQPQH
.	TRBJ2-4	TRBV10-3	AISEYAADIQY
.	TRBJ2-1	TRBV27	ASSLRRGPNEQF
.	TRBJ2-7	TRBV6-1	ASSEIGTGRLYEQY
.	TRBJ1-1	TRBV5-1	ASSWTSLNTEAF
.	TRBJ1-3	TRBV5-1	ASSLDLGFGNTIY
.	TRBJ1-2	TRBV12-3/TRBV12-4	ASSLGTAHGYT
.	TRBJ1-6	TRBV5-1	ASSLGPGNSPLH
.	TRBJ2-1	TRBV4-1	ASSPTDYNEQF
.	TRBJ2-1	TRBV7-9	ASSSRTELGANEQF
.	TRBJ1-2	TRBV9	ASSVGGDYGYT
.	TRBJ1-2	TRBV15	ATSRDSADRGGYT
.	TRBJ1-4	TRBV14	ASSTHRGLREKLF
.	TRBJ2-1	TRBV18	ASSPTGSREQF
.	TRBJ1-2	TRBV5-1	ALGDSSYYGYT
.	TRBJ1-2	TRBV6-6	ASSPDRSMGYT
.	TRBJ1-4	TRBV5-1	ASSLAASSANEKLF
.	TRBJ1-1	TRBV7-9	ASSSGQTAEAF
.	TRBJ1-5	TRBV6-5	ASRAEIFNQPQH
.	TRBJ1-1	TRBV5-4	ASSLRGFLNTEAF
few	TRBJ2-1	TRBV7-9	ASSLALAGAYNEQF
.	TRBJ1-1	TRBV3-1/TRBV3-2	ASSQFWGDTEAF
.	TRBJ1-6	TRBV2	ASSDGQGAYSPLH
.	TRBJ2-3	TRBV9	ASSAQPILAGADTQY